These T cell receptor beta chains were read from a single sample in a study of beta chain features in type 1 diabetes. Sequenced by immunoSEQ multiplex PCR; TCRdb stores in-frame clones only, minus some. The table records under 950,000 clones, about 17% of them present only once. Sequenced input: naive CD4+ T cells from blood. The source is a woman younger than 35 in good health. Both conserved end residues are part of each CDR3. For some rows the clone size is stated as once, few or many, or as a class when expanded; others skip it.

v_call	clone_size	cdr3_aa
TRBV21-1	few	CASSTKKPGESNTGELFF
TRBV7-8	.	CASSARTAGNTIYF
TRBV10-2	few	CASSEAGEQFF
TRBV7-8	.	CASSLRRNGRDTQYF
TRBV10-3	.	CAISVMDSYEQYF
TRBV5-1	.	CASSFSGTDTQYF
TRBV6-6	.	CASSYPKQGSNQPQHF
TRBV10-1	.	CASSESTGGTQYF
TRBV28	.	CASSTGGGGANVLTF
TRBV4-3	few	CASSLDVPGLAGGSDTQYF
TRBV5-4	.	CASSLGQLKSYEQYF
TRBV9	.	CASSVADSLGEQYF
TRBV28	few	CASSSSETGTGLF
TRBV7-2	.	CASSSLGGSYEQYF
TRBV2	few	CASSVQENTEAFF
TRBV11-2	.	CASSFRREVSGYEQYF
TRBV5-1	.	CASRLAGVGYNEQFF
TRBV7-9	.	CASSRLSTEAFF
TRBV10-3	few	CATATSEGRYEQFF
TRBV28	few	CASSLPAPNEQFF
TRBV7-9	.	CASSPQVGPGSTEAFF
TRBV27	.	CASSLFFFSGRAGEQFF
TRBV6-5	few	CASSYSRGNTDTQYF
TRBV5-6	.	CASSTRRWGEKETQYF
TRBV18	.	CASSPAGGTGELFF
TRBV28	few	CASSLNPTSGKGNEQFF
TRBV6-5	.	CASRRGLVPYNEQFF
TRBV11-2	few	CASIGQPQHF
TRBV7-9	.	CASSLETGVHYGYTF
TRBV2	.	CASSHRRRGRQGETQYF
TRBV11-2	few	CASSMTDTQYF
TRBV7-3	.	CASSPGSTGVETQYF
TRBV4-3	once	CASSQRVGRNYEQYF
TRBV20-1	few	CRQGYGYTF
TRBV10-3	few	CAIKDSVLQETQYF
TRBV11-2	few	CASSRWTPVGELFF
TRBV2	.	CASSPDSNYGYTF